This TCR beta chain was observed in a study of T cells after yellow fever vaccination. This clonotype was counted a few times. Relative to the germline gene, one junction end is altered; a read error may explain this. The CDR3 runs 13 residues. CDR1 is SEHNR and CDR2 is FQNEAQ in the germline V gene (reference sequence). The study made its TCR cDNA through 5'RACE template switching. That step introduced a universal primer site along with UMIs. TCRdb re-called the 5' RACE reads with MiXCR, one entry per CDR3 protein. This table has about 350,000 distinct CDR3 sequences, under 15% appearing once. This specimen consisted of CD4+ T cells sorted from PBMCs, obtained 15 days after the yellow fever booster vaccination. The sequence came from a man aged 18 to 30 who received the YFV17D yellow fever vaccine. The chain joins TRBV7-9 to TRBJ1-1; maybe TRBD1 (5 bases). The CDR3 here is CASSLATDTEAFF. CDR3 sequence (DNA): TGTGCCAGCAGCTTAGCTACGGACACAGAAGCTTTCTTT.